This is a list of T cell receptor beta chains from one sample in a study of blood T cell repertoires in COVID-19. Sequencing was performed with immunoSEQ multiplex PCR; in TCRdb, only in-frame clones are kept and a portion is missing. This sample has over 70,000 clones, with 90% found just once. Source material: peripheral blood. Receptor source: a woman aged 80 or over with active or convalescent COVID-19. Each CDR3 is given with its conserved first and last residue. The D gene is left open where the match is weak. Size tells how often a clone was seen (once, few, many) or the class of an expanded clone, and some rows leave it out.

CDR3 length,clone size,D gene,V gene,J gene,CDR3 DNA,CDR3 protein
15,-,-,TRBV3-1/TRBV3-2,TRBJ1-1,TGTGCCAGCAGCCAAGAGGGCTCTCCGAACACTGAAGCTTTCTTT,CASSQEGSPNTEAFF
15,-,TRBD2,TRBV30,TRBJ2-3,TGTGCTATCTATTCCCTAGCGGGAGGGGTAGATACGCAGTATTTT,CAIYSLAGGVDTQYF
14,-,TRBD1,TRBV3-1/TRBV3-2,TRBJ2-7,TGTGCCAGCAGCCAGTGGGACAGGGGAGGGGAGCAGTACTTC,CASSQWDRGGEQYF
17,-,TRBD2,TRBV10-3,TRBJ2-2,TGTGCCATGGGACTAGCGGGAGGCTACGCGAACACCGGGGAGCTGTTTTTT,CAMGLAGGYANTGELFF
15,once,TRBD2,TRBV25-1,TRBJ2-1,TGTGCCAGCAGAGGACTAGCGGGATTCCACAATGAGCAGTTCTTC,CASRGLAGFHNEQFF
15,-,TRBD1,TRBV28,TRBJ2-4,TGTGCCAGCAGTCCGGGACAGCTAGCCAAAAACATTCAGTACTTC,CASSPGQLAKNIQYF
18,-,-,TRBV6-2/TRBV6-3,TRBJ2-6,TGTGCCAGCAGTTACTCGTCCGGGTTTAGAGCTGGGGCCAACGTCCTGACTTTC,CASSYSSGFRAGANVLTF
11,-,TRBD1,TRBV5-1,TRBJ1-2,TGCGCCACCGGACAGGAGGCACCGGGCACCTTC,CATGQEAPGTF
10,-,-,TRBV29-1,TRBJ1-2,TGCAGCGGAGGGGAGGACGGCTACACCTTC,CSGGEDGYTF
16,-,-,TRBV6-5,TRBJ1-6,TGTGCCAGCAGTTACGCCTTTTCCGGGAAGGATTCACCCCTCCACTTT,CASSYAFSGKDSPLHF
13,-,TRBD1,TRBV18,TRBJ2-7,TGTGCCAGCTCCCGGGACAGGAACTACGAGCAGTACTTC,CASSRDRNYEQYF
15,-,-,TRBV7-2,TRBJ2-7,TGTGCCAGCAGCTTAGACAGAACTTCCTCCTACGAGCAGTACTTC,CASSLDRTSSYEQYF
13,-,-,TRBV7-6,TRBJ2-5,TGTGCCAGCAGCTTAGGGGGCCCAGAGACCCAGTACTTC,CASSLGGPETQYF
18,once,TRBD1,TRBV15,TRBJ2-1,TGTGCCACCAGCAGAGAGACAGGGGACAATCCTACCTACAATGAGCAGTTCTTC,CATSRETGDNPTYNEQFF
14,few,-,TRBV5-1,TRBJ1-5,TGCGCCAGCAGCTTGGCCGGGGGCAATCAGCCCCAGCATTTT,CASSLAGGNQPQHF
15,-,TRBD1,TRBV9,TRBJ2-2,TGTGCCAGCAGCGTAGGACAGGGGGCCACCGGGGAGCTGTTTTTT,CASSVGQGATGELFF
15,-,TRBD2,TRBV10-3,TRBJ2-7,TGTGCCATCAGTGGACTAGCGGGAGGCTCCTACGAGCAGTACTTC,CAISGLAGGSYEQYF
13,-,TRBD1,TRBV19,TRBJ1-5,TGTGCCAGTAGTGTGGACAGGGTCCAGCCCCAGCATTTT,CASSVDRVQPQHF
15,-,TRBD1,TRBV28,TRBJ1-4,TGTGCCAGCAGTGGGGGAGGGACAGGGGGTGAAAAACTGTTTTTT,CASSGGGTGGEKLFF
18,few,-,TRBV27,TRBJ2-7,TGTGCCAGCAGTTTCATAGCTCCTAGGAGCGGAGATATGTACGAGCAGTACTTC,CASSFIAPRSGDMYEQYF
12,-,-,TRBV7-8,TRBJ2-7,TGTGCCAGCAGCCACCCCACGGGGGAGCAGTACTTC,CASSHPTGEQYF
14,-,TRBD1,TRBV2,TRBJ1-2,TGTGCCAGCGAGGGCACGGGACAGGGAAAAGGCTACACCTTC,CASEGTGQGKGYTF
12,-,-,TRBV6-6,TRBJ2-7,TGTGCCAGCAGTGTCTCTAGCTACGAGCAGTACTTC,CASSVSSYEQYF
15,-,TRBD2,TRBV28,TRBJ2-1,TGTGCCAGCAGTTTAAGGGACGGGACTAGGTATGAGCAGTTCTTC,CASSLRDGTRYEQFF
14,-,TRBD1,TRBV2,TRBJ2-5,TGTGCCAGCAGTACTGGGACAGACCAAGAGACCCAGTACTTC,CASSTGTDQETQYF